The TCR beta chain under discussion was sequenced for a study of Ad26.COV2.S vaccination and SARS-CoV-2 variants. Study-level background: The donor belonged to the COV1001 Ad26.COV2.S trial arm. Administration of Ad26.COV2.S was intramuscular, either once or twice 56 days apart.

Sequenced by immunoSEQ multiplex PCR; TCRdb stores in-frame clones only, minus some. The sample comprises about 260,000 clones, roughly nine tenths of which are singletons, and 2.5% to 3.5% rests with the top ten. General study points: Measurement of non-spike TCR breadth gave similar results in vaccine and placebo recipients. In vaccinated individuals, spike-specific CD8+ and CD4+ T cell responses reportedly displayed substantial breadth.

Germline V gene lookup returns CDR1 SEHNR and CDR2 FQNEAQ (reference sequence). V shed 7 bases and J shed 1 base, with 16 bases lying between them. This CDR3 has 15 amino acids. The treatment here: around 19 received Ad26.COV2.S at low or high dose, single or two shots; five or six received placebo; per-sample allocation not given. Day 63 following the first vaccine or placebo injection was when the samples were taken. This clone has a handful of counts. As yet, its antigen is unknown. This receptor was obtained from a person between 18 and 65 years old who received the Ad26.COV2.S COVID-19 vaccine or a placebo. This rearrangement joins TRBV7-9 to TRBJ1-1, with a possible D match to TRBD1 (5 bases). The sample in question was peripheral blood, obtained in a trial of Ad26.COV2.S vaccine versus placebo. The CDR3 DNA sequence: TGTGCCAGCACCTCATTAAGGGGCCCGAACACTGAAGCTTTCTTT. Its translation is CASTSLRGPNTEAFF. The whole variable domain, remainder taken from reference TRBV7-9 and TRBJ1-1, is DTGVSQNPRHKITKRGQNVTFRCDPISEHNRLYWYRQTLGQGPEFLTYFQNEAQLEKSRLLSDRFSAERPKGSFSTLEIQRTEQGDSAMYLCASTSLRGPNTEAFFGQGTRLTVV.